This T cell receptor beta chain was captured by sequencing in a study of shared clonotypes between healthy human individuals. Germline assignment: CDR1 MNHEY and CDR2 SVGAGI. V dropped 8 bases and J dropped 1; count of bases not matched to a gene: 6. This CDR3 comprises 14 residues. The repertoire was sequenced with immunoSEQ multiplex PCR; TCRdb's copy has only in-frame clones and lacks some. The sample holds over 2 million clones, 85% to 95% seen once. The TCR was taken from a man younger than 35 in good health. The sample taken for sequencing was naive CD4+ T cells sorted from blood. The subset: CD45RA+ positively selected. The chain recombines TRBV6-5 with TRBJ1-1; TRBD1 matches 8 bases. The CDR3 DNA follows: TGTGCCAGCGAACAGGGGGGAGGGAACACTGAAGCTTTCTTT. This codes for CASEQGGGNTEAFF.